What follows are 28 T cell receptor beta chains derived from one specimen sequenced in a study of cytomegalovirus exposure and HLA in healthy donors. It was with 60 Vbeta and 13 Jbeta primers that the PCR ran. Produced via immunoSEQ multiplex PCR; TCRdb's table is partial and in-frame only. The data hold 120,000 or so clones, with 55% to 75% observed a single time. Sequencing input: PBMCs. Every receptor here comes from a man aged 25-45 years in good health and CMV-seropositive.

This clone was found a few times. J is TRBJ2-7 and V is TRBV13; the match to TRBD2 covers 7 bases. The trim removed 6 bases at V and 1 base at J, leaving 9 bases unmatched. This CDR3 region has 15 residues. Germline lookup yields CDR1 PRHDT and CDR2 FYEKMQ (reference sequence). The CDR3, as DNA: TGTGCCAGCAGGTCCCTAGCGGACCCGTCCTACGAGCAGTACTTC. Residues: CASRSLADPSYEQYF.

This clone showed up just a few times. V usage is TRBV5-5 and J usage is TRBJ2-4, with D possibly being TRBD1 (5 bases). The germline gives CDR1 SGHKS, CDR2 YYEKEE (reference sequence). V was shortened by 5 bases and J by 8 bases, with 14 bases between the two germline ends. This CDR3 has 13 amino acids. DNA for the CDR3: TGTGCCAGCAGAAGGACAACCGCGGACATTCAGTACTTC. Its protein is CASRRTTADIQYF.

The chain uses TRBV11-2 and TRBJ1-2; possible D gene TRBD1, 5 bases. V lost 5 bases and J 1 base, leaving 8 bases between the germline ends. This CDR3 contains 13 residues. Per germline, CDR1 SGHAT and CDR2 FQNNGV. The CDR3 spells CASSPDSNYGYTF. The DNA of the CDR3 is TGTGCCAGCAGCCCCGACAGTAACTATGGCTACACCTTC.

The chain joins TRBV5-6 to TRBJ1-2, with a possible D match to TRBD1 (5 bases). Germline CDR1 SGHDT, CDR2 YYEEEE. This CDR3 spans 16 amino acids. V was pared by 0 bases and J by 4 bases, with 16 bases between. The CDR3 bases are TGTGCCAGCAGCTTGGCCGGGCAGGGAGGGCTCTATGGCTACACCTTC. It is translated as CASSLAGQGGLYGYTF.

This clone was counted only a few times. This chain links TRBV29-1 with TRBJ2-5, with TRBD2 matching 13 bases. The germline V gene has CDR1 SQVTM and CDR2 ANQGSEA. The CDR3 totals 15 residues. The V and J ends lost 1 base and 5 bases, in that order; junction bases with no gene match: 4. CDR3 residues: CSVEGTSGSRETQYF. Here the CDR3 DNA reads TGCAGCGTTGAAGGGACTAGCGGGAGCAGGGAGACCCAGTACTTC.

A word on this clone: Sequence at one end of the junction differs from germline and may be a read error. This rearrangement joins TRBV7-7 to TRBJ2-2; 14 nucleotides align to TRBD2. Germline V gene data show CDR1 as SSHAT and CDR2 as FNYEAQ (reference sequence). The CDR3 is 19 residues long. DNA for the CDR3: TGTGCTAGCAGCCGACTAGCGGGAGGGCCCAGGAGTTCGGCCGGGGAGCTGTTTTTT. Its translation is CASSRLAGGPRSSAGELFF.

This sequence joins TRBV5-6 and TRBJ2-7; weak D call: TRBD2 (6 bases). The V end was cut by 4 bases, the J end by 6 bases, with 14 bases between. The CDR3 is 13 residues long. Germline CDR1 is SGHDT and CDR2 is YYEEEE. The CDR3, as DNA: TGTGCCAGCAGCGATTTTCGGGGAGGCGAGCAGTACTTC. Protein sequence: CASSDFRGGEQYF. Full variable domain (missing parts from reference TRBV5-6 and TRBJ2-7): DAGVTQSPTHLIKTRGQQVTLRCSPKSGHDTVSWYQQALGQGPQFIFQYYEEEERQRGNFPDRFSGHQFPNYSSELNVNALLLGDSALYLCASSDFRGGEQYFGPGTRLTVT.

The count of this clone is one. The chain has TRBV28 and TRBJ1-1, with D unresolved. The CDR3 spans 13 residues. Trimming removed 9 bases at V and 5 bases at J, with 16 bases between. Germline V CDR1 and CDR2: MDHEN, SYDVKM. CDR3 loop: CASKGWRGTEAFF. CDR3 sequence (DNA): TGTGCCAGTAAAGGATGGAGAGGAACTGAAGCTTTCTTT. The full variable domain, rest sourced from reference TRBV28 and TRBJ1-1, is DVKVTQSSRYLVKRTGEKVFLECVQDMDHENMFWYRQDPGLGLRLIYFSYDVKMKEKGDIPEGYSVSREKKERFSLILESASTNQTSMYLCASKGWRGTEAFFGQGTRLTVV.

The V gene is TRBV2, the J gene TRBJ1-1, with D possibly matching TRBD1 (5 bases). The V and J ends lost 6 bases and 2 bases respectively, with 19 bases between them. CDR3 length equals 16 residues. Per the germline V gene, CDR1 is SNHLY and CDR2 is FYNNEI. The CDR3 DNA reads TGTGCCAGCAGAACGTCAAGATACGGGGGAAACACTGAAGCTTTCTTT. It codes for CASRTSRYGGNTEAFF.

The V and J genes are TRBV7-2 and TRBJ2-7, with D tentatively TRBD2 (5 bases). The CDR3 is made up of 13 amino acids. Deletions cut 4 bases from V and 3 bases from J, with 10 bases between. Germline V lookup: CDR1 SGHTA, CDR2 FQGNSA. The CDR3 sequence is CASSSRVRYEQYF. The CDR3 bases are TGTGCCAGCAGCTCGAGGGTCCGCTACGAGCAGTACTTC.

This chain uses TRBV5-4 with TRBJ2-1, with 9 nucleotides matching TRBD2. The germline V gene encodes CDR1 SGHNT and CDR2 YYREEE (reference sequence). V lost 1 base and J lost 5; bases outside the gene matches: 4. The CDR3 runs to 15 residues. This chain's CDR3 is CASSLLAGVNNEQFF. The CDR3 DNA sequence: TGTGCCAGCAGCTTGTTAGCGGGAGTTAACAATGAGCAGTTCTTC.

This rearrangement joins TRBV11-2 to TRBJ2-7, with a weak D call TRBD2 (6 bases). V was cut by 3 bases and J by 6 bases, with 15 bases left in between. The CDR3 length is 14 residues. Germline V gives CDR1 SGHAT, CDR2 FQNNGV. The CDR3 DNA reads as TGTGCCAGCAGCTTTTCGGGACTTCCCTCCGAGCAGTACTTC. This encodes CASSFSGLPSEQYF.

The chain is built from TRBV18 and TRBJ2-5; 8 positions agree with TRBD2. Germline V gives CDR1 KGHSH, CDR2 LQKENI. The V segment lost 6 bases and the J segment 5 bases; nucleotides outside the gene matches: 8. CDR3 size: 14 residues. CDR3 region: CASSRSGSYETQYF. The CDR3 nucleotides are TGTGCCAGCTCCCGGAGCGGGAGTTATGAGACCCAGTACTTC.

The CDR3 DNA reads TGTGCCAGCAGCGTACGTCCCACAGATACGCAGTATTTT. It yields the protein CASSVRPTDTQYF. The chain uses TRBV9 and TRBJ2-3, with D unresolved. The V gene's germline CDR1 is SGDLS and CDR2 YYNGEE. V was clipped by 1 base and J by 2 bases, with 5 bases between them. This CDR3 is 13 amino acids long.

This clone was observed a few times. The V call is TRBV4-3, the J call TRBJ1-1, with no clear D. The germline gives CDR1 LGHNA, CDR2 YSLEER. CDR3 size: 18 residues. The V gene lost 0 bases and the J gene lost 0 bases, with 17 bases spanning the gap. CDR3 bases: TGCGCCAGCAGCCAAGATATGTTGGAATGGAGCCTGAACACTGAAGCTTTCTTT. Its protein is CASSQDMLEWSLNTEAFF.

The chain employs TRBV7-9 and TRBJ2-7, with TRBD1 matching over 9 bases. Germline assignment: CDR1 SEHNR and CDR2 FQNEAQ (reference sequence). V shed 3 bases, J shed 6 bases, and the junction held 9 bases outside the gene matches. The CDR3 spans 15 residues. In nucleotides, the CDR3 is TGTGCCAGCAGCTTTCTGACAGGGGGAAGGCTCGAGCAGTACTTC. Its translation: CASSFLTGGRLEQYF.

CDR3 nucleotides: TGTGCCAGCAGCAAGAACAGGGACCACGAGCAGTACTTC. Protein: CASSKNRDHEQYF. This sequence joins TRBV7-3 and TRBJ2-7, with D tentatively TRBD1 (6 bases). The length of the CDR3 is 13 residues. Germline CDR1 and CDR2: SGHTA and FQGTGA. Trimming removed 5 bases from V and 5 bases from J, with 13 bases in between.

The V gene is TRBV15, the J gene TRBJ2-7, with D tentatively TRBD2 (6 bases). Germline CDR1 LNHNV, CDR2 YYDKDF (reference sequence). V was trimmed by 1 base and J by 0 bases, leaving 10 bases between them. This CDR3 has 15 amino acids. The CDR3 spells CATSRVGLSSYEQYF. The CDR3 DNA sequence: TGTGCCACCAGCAGAGTGGGACTGAGCTCCTACGAGCAGTACTTC.

This rearrangement joins TRBV5-5 to TRBJ2-7; TRBD2 matches at 7 bases. The CDR3 is 15 amino acids. With 5 bases clipped from V and 3 bases from J, the junction kept 11 bases outside the gene matches. Germline V gene sequence: CDR1 SGHKS, CDR2 YYEKEE (reference sequence). CDR3: CASSPGAGTYYEQYF. The CDR3 bases are TGTGCCAGCAGTCCCGGAGCGGGAACCTACTACGAGCAGTACTTC.

The chain couples TRBV7-9 to TRBJ1-1, with 7 bases identical to TRBD1. J lost 3 bases, V lost 2 bases, and 6 bases had no gene match. CDR3 length equals 15 residues. Germline-derived CDR1 and CDR2 are SEHNR and FQNEAQ (reference sequence). The CDR3 sequence is CASSLLGGGDTEAFF. The DNA of the CDR3 is TGTGCCAGCAGCTTATTAGGGGGCGGTGACACTGAAGCTTTCTTT. The full variable domain, its missing parts supplied by reference TRBV7-9 and TRBJ1-1, is DTGVSQNPRHKITKRGQNVTFRCDPISEHNRLYWYRQTLGQGPEFLTYFQNEAQLEKSRLLSDRFSAERPKGSFSTLEIQRTEQGDSAMYLCASSLLGGGDTEAFFGQGTRLTVV.

The CDR3 protein is CASSEAAGGSYEQYF. The CDR3 DNA reads as TGTGCCAGCAGTGAAGCAGCAGGGGGCTCCTACGAGCAGTACTTC. The chain couples TRBV2 to TRBJ2-7, with TRBD1 matching 7 bases. V lost 0 bases and J lost 0; bases outside the gene matches: 2. CDR3 length equals 15 residues. Germline-derived CDR1 and CDR2 are SNHLY and FYNNEI.

This clone was observed a few times. V usage is TRBV2 and J usage is TRBJ2-7; the D gene is possibly TRBD1 (5 bases). V was trimmed by 6 bases and J by 2 bases, leaving 17 bases between them. The CDR3 has 15 residues. Looked up from germline, CDR1 is SNHLY and CDR2 is FYNNEI. Here the CDR3 reads CASSTPQQATYEQYF. DNA of the CDR3: TGTGCCAGCAGCACCCCCCAACAGGCCACCTACGAGCAGTACTTC. The entire variable domain, with the rest obtained from reference TRBV2 and TRBJ2-7, is as follows: EPEVTQTPSHQVTQMGQEVILRCVPISNHLYFYWYRQILGQKVEFLVSFYNNEISEKSEIFDDQFSVERPDGSNFTLKIRSTKLEDSAMYFCASSTPQQATYEQYFGPGTRLTVT.

The V gene is TRBV9, the J gene TRBJ2-2, with D possibly TRBD1 on 6 matching bases. The V gene lost 3 bases and the J gene lost 0 bases, with 12 bases spanning the gap. The CDR3 sequence is 16 residues long. Germline CDR1 SGDLS, CDR2 YYNGEE. The DNA for the CDR3 is TGTGCCAGCAGCGCCCGACAGGTAACGAACACCGGGGAGCTGTTTTTT. Translation gives CASSARQVTNTGELFF.

This clone was counted between two and nine times. The chain links TRBV9 to TRBJ2-3; the match to TRBD2 covers 14 bases. This CDR3 is 16 amino acids long. Per the germline V gene, CDR1 is SGDLS and CDR2 is YYNGEE. Germline trimming cut 4 bases from V and 4 bases from J; bases unmatched to any gene: 5. CDR3 in amino acids: CASSMGLAGVADTQYF. The CDR3 DNA follows: TGTGCCAGCAGCATGGGACTAGCGGGAGTAGCAGATACGCAGTATTTT.

Only a few counts were recorded for this clone. The chain is built from TRBV5-1 and TRBJ2-7, with 10 bases lining up with TRBD1. V lost 1 base and J lost 6; bases outside the gene matches: 7. This CDR3 is built from 15 residues. Germline V gives CDR1 SGHRS, CDR2 YFSETQ. Here the CDR3 DNA reads TGCGCCAGCAGCTTGATCGGGACAGGGGTTGGCGAGCAGTACTTC. Amino acids: CASSLIGTGVGEQYF.

This clone was counted between two and nine times. The genes are TRBV2 and TRBJ1-5; D possibly corresponds to TRBD1 (5 bases). The V gene's germline CDR1 is SNHLY and CDR2 FYNNEI. Trimming left V 1 base short and J 5 bases short, with 12 bases between. This CDR3 is 15 amino acids long. The chain's CDR3 is CASSEEVGVYQPQHF. CDR3 nucleotide sequence: TGTGCCAGCAGTGAAGAGGTAGGGGTATATCAGCCCCAGCATTTT.

This chain joins TRBV2 and TRBJ1-5; D uncertain. Trimming shortened V by 4 bases and J by 5 bases, and 9 bases separated the two germline ends. Germline V lookup: CDR1 SNHLY, CDR2 FYNNEI. The CDR3 covers 13 residues. CDR3 amino acids: CASSGYEDQPQHF. CDR3 DNA sequence: TGTGCCAGCAGTGGTTACGAGGATCAGCCCCAGCATTTT. Together with reference TRBV2 and TRBJ1-5, the CDR3 gives the full variable domain: EPEVTQTPSHQVTQMGQEVILRCVPISNHLYFYWYRQILGQKVEFLVSFYNNEISEKSEIFDDQFSVERPDGSNFTLKIRSTKLEDSAMYFCASSGYEDQPQHFGDGTRLSIL.

The chain couples TRBV6-1 to TRBJ2-2, with 8 positions matching TRBD2. V was clipped by 11 bases and J by 7 bases; unmatched bases: 12. Germline V CDR1 and CDR2: MNHNS, SASEGT. The CDR3 length is 14 residues. In DNA form, the CDR3 reads TGTGCCTGCGATACGGGACTAGGAGTCGGGGAGCTGTTTTTT. Translating it yields CACDTGLGVGELFF.